The 2 T cell receptor beta chains below come from one sample, sequenced in a study of T cell repertoires in cytomegalovirus infection. TCRdb independently ran MiXCR on the reads; one entry per CDR3 protein. This table holds about 150,000 distinct CDR3 sequences, roughly a quarter found once. What was sequenced was PBMCs. These TCRs come from a human donor in good health (CMV status not recorded). Some clones in this sample may be carry-over from other donors' samples.

This clonotype was observed a few times. This chain connects TRBV7-2 to TRBJ1-3; no clear D. Per the germline V gene, CDR1 is SGHTA and CDR2 is FQGNSA. The CDR3 has 14 residues. V was pared by 7 bases and J by 2 bases, with 12 bases between. CDR3 bases: TGTGCCAGCACGAACCCCACAGCTGGAAACACCATATATTTT. Translation: CASTNPTAGNTIYF.

This clonotype was found a few times. The chain joins TRBV6-8 to TRBJ2-2; 10 bases agree with TRBD2. After removal of 6 bases from V and 8 bases from J, the junction contained 3 bases not matched to a gene. This CDR3 spans 13 amino acids. Germline V gives CDR1 MNHGY, CDR2 SAAAGT. This chain's CDR3 is CASRLAGVGELFF. The CDR3 DNA sequence: TGTGCCAGCAGGCTAGCGGGAGTTGGGGAGCTGTTTTTT.